This T cell receptor beta chain was retrieved from a study of blood T cell repertoires in COVID-19. Study context: Specimens from acute and convalescent COVID-19 originated in the United States, Italy and Spain. PBMCs, B-cell-depleted T cells, or T cells provided the cDNA or gDNA that made up the material.

V was pared by 5 bases and J by 2 bases, with 12 bases between. CDR3 length: 14 residues. CDR1 is LNHDA and CDR2 is SQIVND in the germline V gene (reference sequence). Original processing methods: Scientists estimated how many nucleated cells there were by amplifying reference gene primers. TCRdb's copy holds only in-frame clones and misses some; the assay was immunoSEQ multiplex PCR. V, J and clone size were drawn from that table, and D and trimming were deduced from the DNA. The sample contains approximately 300,000 clones, approximately 92% of which appear only once. It was during active infection that Seattle patients were enrolled and then longitudinally followed.

The clonotype was recovered from a woman under 40 with COVID-19, enrolled during active disease. The sequenced sample was peripheral blood. The rearrangement joins TRBV19 to TRBJ1-1, with a tentative D call TRBD1 (6 bases). CDR3 region: CASSFTGRNTEAFF. The CDR3 nucleotides read TGTGCCAGTAGTTTCACAGGGCGAAACACTGAAGCTTTCTTT.